These T cell receptor beta chains were read from a single sample in a study of blood T cell repertoires in COVID-19. Produced via immunoSEQ multiplex PCR; TCRdb's table is partial and in-frame only. This sample has about 130,000 clones, with just under 85% found just once. Material for sequencing was peripheral blood. All receptors come from a human donor in a cohort sampled during active COVID-19. CDR3s include the opening cysteine and the closing phenylalanine or tryptophan. The D gene is left open where the match is weak. Rows may omit the clone size; those that give it use once, few, many or a size class.

length	V	D	size	J	CDR3	DNA
16	TRBV7-8	NA	NA	TRBJ1-5	CASSLGQTGGNQPQHF	TGTGCCAGCAGCTTAGGCCAGACAGGTGGCAATCAGCCCCAGCATTTT
14	TRBV24-1	NA	NA	TRBJ1-3	CATHSRHSGNTIYF	TGTGCCACCCACTCCCGCCACTCTGGAAACACCATATATTTT
13	TRBV6-5	NA	NA	TRBJ1-1	CASTLRTNTEAFF	TGTGCCAGCACTCTTAGGACAAACACTGAAGCTTTCTTT
16	TRBV3-1/TRBV3-2	TRBD2	NA	TRBJ2-1	CASGLLGAGLQSEQFF	TGTGCCAGCGGTCTCTTAGGGGCGGGACTACAATCTGAGCAGTTCTTC
14	TRBV10-3	TRBD1	NA	TRBJ2-7	CAISAGTGTYEQYF	TGTGCCATCAGCGCCGGGACAGGTACCTACGAGCAGTACTTC
14	TRBV10-3	NA	NA	TRBJ1-3	CAISTAGVGNTIYF	TGTGCCATCAGTACGGCGGGGGTTGGAAACACCATATATTTT
15	TRBV5-1	TRBD1	NA	TRBJ2-5	CASSSQGAPGETQYF	TGCGCCAGCAGCTCCCAGGGGGCTCCGGGGGAGACCCAGTACTTC
14	TRBV11-1	NA	few	TRBJ1-1	CASSLFFRDTEAFF	TGTGCCAGCAGCTTATTTTTTCGGGACACTGAAGCTTTCTTT
13	TRBV5-1	TRBD1	NA	TRBJ2-1	CASGTARTNEQFF	TGCGCCAGCGGGACAGCGCGTACCAATGAGCAGTTCTTC
16	TRBV6-6	NA	NA	TRBJ1-5	CASSSLRRQNNQPQHF	TGTGCCAGCAGCTCCTTACGGAGGCAGAACAATCAGCCCCAGCATTTT
16	TRBV30	NA	NA	TRBJ2-6	CAWSVRGGAGANVLTF	TGTGCCTGGAGTGTACGAGGGGGTGCTGGGGCCAACGTCCTGACTTTC
15	TRBV5-1	NA	NA	TRBJ1-5	CASSRDGGSNQPQHF	TGCGCCAGCAGCCGGGACGGGGGGAGTAATCAGCCCCAGCATTTT
17	TRBV9	TRBD2	NA	TRBJ2-1	CASSVVAIAGDGNEQFF	TGTGCCAGCAGCGTAGTGGCCATAGCGGGGGATGGCAATGAGCAGTTCTTC
15	TRBV5-1	NA	NA	TRBJ1-2	CASSLSSGLNYGYTF	TGCGCCAGCAGCCTGAGTTCAGGTCTTAACTATGGCTACACCTTC
20	TRBV19	NA	NA	TRBJ1-4	CASSIGEVRGNAVTNEKLFF	TGTGCCAGTAGTATAGGGGAAGTGAGAGGGAACGCCGTAACTAATGAAAAACTGTTTTTT
15	TRBV7-8	NA	NA	TRBJ2-7	CASSLAHGEVYEQYF	TGTGCCAGCAGCTTAGCGCACGGGGAAGTCTACGAGCAGTACTTC
14	TRBV19	NA	once	TRBJ2-7	CASSIVDRAYEQYF	TGTGCCAGTAGTATAGTGGACAGAGCCTACGAGCAGTACTTC
18	TRBV5-4	TRBD2	NA	TRBJ2-3	CASSLSAGLAGPTDTQYF	TGTGCCAGCAGCTTGTCGGCCGGACTAGCGGGCCCCACAGATACGCAGTATTTT
15	TRBV7-6	NA	NA	TRBJ1-1	CASSRYNTESHEAFF	TGTGCCAGCAGCCGGTACAACACAGAATCCCATGAAGCTTTCTTT
13	TRBV10-3	NA	NA	TRBJ2-1	CAISGYKNNEQFF	TGTGCCATCAGTGGTTATAAAAACAATGAGCAGTTCTTC
12	TRBV5-1	NA	NA	TRBJ1-1	CASRAALTEAFF	TGCGCCAGCAGAGCGGCCCTCACTGAAGCTTTCTTT
17	TRBV2	TRBD2	few	TRBJ2-7	CASSVPSGGLSSGEQYF	TGTGCCAGCAGTGTCCCTAGCGGGGGCCTTAGCTCGGGCGAGCAGTACTTC
14	TRBV10-2	NA	once	TRBJ1-4	CASSWTARDEKLFF	TGCGCCAGCAGCTGGACAGCTCGGGATGAAAAACTGTTTTTT
13	TRBV6-5	NA	NA	TRBJ1-5	CATGLYSNQPQHF	TGTGCCACAGGCCTTTATAGCAATCAGCCCCAGCATTTT
14	TRBV19	NA	NA	TRBJ2-1	CASSIRQGTNEQFF	TGTGCCAGTAGTATAAGGCAGGGGACCAATGAGCAGTTCTTC
17	TRBV10-1	TRBD1	NA	TRBJ2-3	CASSESSPGGWVDTQYF	TGCGCCAGCAGTGAGTCGAGTCCAGGGGGCTGGGTAGATACGCAGTATTTT
10	TRBV20-1	TRBD1	once	TRBJ1-1	CSARDREAFF	TGCAGTGCTCGGGACAGGGAAGCTTTCTTT
14	TRBV18	NA	NA	TRBJ2-3	CASSPRQGELGQYF	TGTGCCAGCTCACCACGCCAGGGCGAATTAGGGCAGTATTTT
15	TRBV5-4	TRBD2	NA	TRBJ2-1	CASSWTSGGANEQFF	TGTGCCAGCAGCTGGACTAGCGGGGGGGCCAATGAGCAGTTCTTC
14	TRBV6-5	TRBD1	NA	TRBJ2-7	CASSYTGAYYEQYF	TGTGCCAGCAGTTACACAGGGGCCTATTACGAGCAGTACTTC
15	TRBV4-1	NA	NA	TRBJ1-5	CASSTGQTSNQPQHF	TGCGCCAGCAGCACGGGACAAACTAGCAATCAGCCCCAGCATTTT
16	TRBV12-2	NA	once	TRBJ1-1	CASRFPDDRENTEAFF	TGTGCAAGTCGCTTCCCCGATGACAGGGAGAACACTGAAGCTTTCTTT
13	TRBV10-3	TRBD1	NA	TRBJ1-4	CAISGQGNEKLFF	TGTGCCATCAGTGGACAGGGAAATGAAAAACTGTTTTTT
16	TRBV9	TRBD1	NA	TRBJ1-1	CASSDQGGQRNTEAFF	TGTGCCAGCAGCGATCAGGGGGGACAGAGGAACACTGAAGCTTTCTTT
17	TRBV19	TRBD2	NA	TRBJ2-1	CASRTTSGGLLFNEQFF	TGTGCCAGTAGGACTACTAGCGGGGGGCTTCTTTTCAATGAGCAGTTCTTC
15	TRBV10-3	NA	NA	TRBJ1-2	CAISESRYPNYGYTF	TGTGCCATCAGTGAGTCGAGGTACCCTAACTATGGCTACACCTTC
17	TRBV3-1/TRBV3-2	TRBD1	NA	TRBJ1-1	CASSQAAGTAINTEAFF	TGTGCCAGCAGCCAAGCTGCCGGGACAGCGATTAACACTGAAGCTTTCTTT
18	TRBV6-1	TRBD2	NA	TRBJ2-2	CASSEYLAGAANTGELFF	TGTGCCAGCAGTGAATACCTAGCGGGGGCTGCGAACACCGGGGAGCTGTTTTTT
13	TRBV19	TRBD1	NA	TRBJ1-1	CASSRTGNAEAFF	TGTGCCAGTAGTAGGACAGGGAACGCTGAAGCTTTCTTT
15	TRBV19	TRBD1	NA	TRBJ2-7	CASSIIGTGGDEQYF	TGTGCCAGTAGTATAATCGGGACAGGGGGCGACGAGCAGTACTTC
14	TRBV5-1	NA	many	TRBJ2-4	CASRAGTSEGIQYF	TGCGCCAGCAGAGCTGGGACTTCTGAAGGCATTCAGTACTTC
11	TRBV6-6	NA	NA	TRBJ1-4	CASSRYEKLFF	TGTGCCAGCAGTCGCTATGAAAAACTGTTTTTT
17	TRBV5-1	TRBD1	NA	TRBJ2-6	CASAGTGGRPGANVLTF	TGCGCCAGTGCCGGGACAGGGGGCCGCCCTGGGGCCAACGTCCTGACTTTC
16	TRBV20-1	TRBD1	NA	TRBJ1-5	CSASLDRGYSNQPQHF	TGCAGTGCTAGTCTGGACAGGGGCTATAGCAATCAGCCCCAGCATTTT
16	TRBV5-4	NA	NA	TRBJ1-1	CASSPNGVKANTEAFF	TGTGCCAGCAGCCCCAACGGGGTGAAGGCGAACACTGAAGCTTTCTTT
14	TRBV6-1	TRBD2	NA	TRBJ2-1	CASSESGGYLEEFF	TGTGCCAGCAGTGAGAGCGGGGGCTACCTTGAGGAGTTCTTC
14	TRBV6-5	NA	NA	TRBJ2-5	CASRLGSLGETQYF	TGTGCCAGCAGGCTCGGGAGTCTCGGAGAGACCCAGTACTTC
15	TRBV6-5	NA	NA	TRBJ1-4	CASTSGTFSDEKLFF	TGTGCCAGCACCAGCGGGACATTTTCCGATGAAAAACTGTTTTTT
15	TRBV6-6	TRBD2	NA	TRBJ2-7	CASRSQAGFGGEQYF	TGTGCCAGCAGATCCCAAGCGGGGTTCGGAGGGGAGCAGTACTTC
15	TRBV18	NA	few	TRBJ1-2	CASSPPSAGGYGYTF	TGTGCCAGCTCACCACCGTCGGCGGGGGGGTATGGCTACACCTTC
13	TRBV7-8	NA	NA	TRBJ1-5	CASSTTSNQPQHF	TGTGCCAGCAGCACAACTAGCAATCAGCCCCAGCATTTT
15	TRBV12-5	NA	NA	TRBJ1-5	CASGIDVASNQPQHF	TGTGCTAGTGGTATCGATGTGGCAAGCAATCAGCCCCAGCATTTT